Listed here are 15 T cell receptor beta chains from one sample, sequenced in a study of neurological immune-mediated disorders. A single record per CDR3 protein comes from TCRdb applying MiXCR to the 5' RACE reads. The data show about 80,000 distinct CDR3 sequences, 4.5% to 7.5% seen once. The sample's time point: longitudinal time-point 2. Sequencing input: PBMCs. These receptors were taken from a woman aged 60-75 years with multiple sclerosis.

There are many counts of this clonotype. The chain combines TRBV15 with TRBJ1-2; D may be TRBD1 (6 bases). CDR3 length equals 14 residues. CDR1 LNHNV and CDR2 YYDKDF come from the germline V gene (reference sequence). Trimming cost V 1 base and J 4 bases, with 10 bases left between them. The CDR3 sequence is CATSRAGDIYGYTF. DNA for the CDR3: TGTGCCACCAGCAGAGCAGGGGACATCTATGGCTACACCTTC.

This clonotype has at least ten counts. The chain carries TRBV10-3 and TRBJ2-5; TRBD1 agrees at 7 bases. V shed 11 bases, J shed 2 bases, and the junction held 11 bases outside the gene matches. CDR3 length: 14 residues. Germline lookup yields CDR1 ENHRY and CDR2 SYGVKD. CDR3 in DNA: TGTGCCGTTGACTCCGGGACAGATCAAGAGACCCAGTACTTC. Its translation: CAVDSGTDQETQYF.

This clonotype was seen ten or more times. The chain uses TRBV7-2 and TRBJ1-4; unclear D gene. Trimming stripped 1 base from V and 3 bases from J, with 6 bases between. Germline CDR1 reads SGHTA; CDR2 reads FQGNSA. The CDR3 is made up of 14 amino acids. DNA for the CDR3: TGTGCCAGCAGCTTAGGGTGGGCTAATGAAAAACTGTTTTTT. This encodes CASSLGWANEKLFF.

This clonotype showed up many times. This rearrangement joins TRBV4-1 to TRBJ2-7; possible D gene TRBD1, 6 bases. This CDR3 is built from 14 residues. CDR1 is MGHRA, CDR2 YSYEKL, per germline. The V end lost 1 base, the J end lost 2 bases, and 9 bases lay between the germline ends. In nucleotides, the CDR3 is TGCGCCAGCAGCCAAGTAACAGGGACCTACGAGCAGTACTTC. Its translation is CASSQVTGTYEQYF.

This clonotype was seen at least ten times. The CDR3 reads CASSLGIGSGESHEQYF. In DNA, the CDR3 is TGTGCCAGCAGCTTAGGGATTGGTAGCGGCGAATCCCACGAGCAGTACTTC. This chain connects TRBV7-6 to TRBJ2-7; the D gene is possibly TRBD2 (6 bases). The CDR3 extends over 17 amino acids. V lost 1 base, J lost 5 bases, and 21 bases lay in between. Germline assignment: CDR1 SGHVS and CDR2 FNYEAQ.

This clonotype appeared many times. The CDR3 DNA reads TGCAGTGCTAGACCCGGGGCCGGTACAGATACGCAGTATTTT. This encodes CSARPGAGTDTQYF. The V and J genes are TRBV20-1 and TRBJ2-3; D may correspond to TRBD1 or TRBD2 (5 bases each). Germline loops: CDR1 DFQATT, CDR2 SNEGSKA (reference sequence). The CDR3 runs 14 residues. Trimming cost V 2 bases and J 3 bases, with 12 bases left between them.

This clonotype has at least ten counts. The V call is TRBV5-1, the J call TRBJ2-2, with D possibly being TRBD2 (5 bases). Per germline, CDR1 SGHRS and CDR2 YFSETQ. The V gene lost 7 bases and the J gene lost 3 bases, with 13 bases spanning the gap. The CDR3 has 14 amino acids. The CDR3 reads CASLLSGDTGELFF. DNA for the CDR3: TGCGCCAGCCTCCTCTCCGGGGACACCGGGGAGCTGTTTTTT.

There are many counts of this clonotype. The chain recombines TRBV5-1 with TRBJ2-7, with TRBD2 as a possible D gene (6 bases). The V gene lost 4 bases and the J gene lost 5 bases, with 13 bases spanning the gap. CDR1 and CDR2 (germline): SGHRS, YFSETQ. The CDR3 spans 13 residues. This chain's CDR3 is CASSDFGGNEQYF. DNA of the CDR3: TGCGCCAGCAGCGATTTCGGGGGAAACGAGCAGTACTTC.

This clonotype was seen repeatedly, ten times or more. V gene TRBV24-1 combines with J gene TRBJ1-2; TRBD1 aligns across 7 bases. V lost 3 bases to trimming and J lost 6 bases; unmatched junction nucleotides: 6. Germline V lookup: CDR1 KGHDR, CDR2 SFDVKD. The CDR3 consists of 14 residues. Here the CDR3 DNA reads TGTGCCACCAGTGATCCCGGGACAGTCGATGGCTACACCTTC. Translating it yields CATSDPGTVDGYTF.

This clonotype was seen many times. CDR3 nucleotide sequence: TGTGCCAGCAGTACCGGGACAGGGGGCTCCGAGCAGTACTTC. It translates to CASSTGTGGSEQYF. The rearrangement joins TRBV6-6 to TRBJ2-7; 12 bases fit TRBD1. Trimming cost V 5 bases and J 6 bases; bases outside gene matches: 5. In germline, CDR1 is MNHNY, CDR2 SVGAGI (reference sequence). This CDR3 is 14 amino acids long.

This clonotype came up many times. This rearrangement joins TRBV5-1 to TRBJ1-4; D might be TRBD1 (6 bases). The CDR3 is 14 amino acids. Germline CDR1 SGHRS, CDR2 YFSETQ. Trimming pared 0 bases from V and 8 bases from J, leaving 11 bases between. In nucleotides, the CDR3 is TGCGCCAGCAGCTTGGGGGGGCGCCGGGAAAAACTGTTTTTT. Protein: CASSLGGRREKLFF.

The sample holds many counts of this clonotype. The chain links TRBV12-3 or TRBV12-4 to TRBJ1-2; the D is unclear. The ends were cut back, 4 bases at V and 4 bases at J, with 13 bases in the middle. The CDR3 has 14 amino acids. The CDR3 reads CASSSPRGSYGYTF. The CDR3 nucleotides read TGTGCCAGCAGTTCCCCCCGGGGAAGCTATGGCTACACCTTC.

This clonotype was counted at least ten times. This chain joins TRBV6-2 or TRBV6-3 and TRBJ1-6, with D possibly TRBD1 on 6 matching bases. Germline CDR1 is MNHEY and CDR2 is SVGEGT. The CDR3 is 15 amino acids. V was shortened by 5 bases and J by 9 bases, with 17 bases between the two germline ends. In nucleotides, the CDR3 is TGTGCCAGCAGTGACAGGTTTATCGGAACTTCACCCCTCCACTTT. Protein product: CASSDRFIGTSPLHF.

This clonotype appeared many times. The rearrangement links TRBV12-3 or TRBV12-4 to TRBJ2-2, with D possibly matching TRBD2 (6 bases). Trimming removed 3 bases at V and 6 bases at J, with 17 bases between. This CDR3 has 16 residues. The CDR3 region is CASSFKMTSRPGELFF. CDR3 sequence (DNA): TGTGCCAGCAGTTTCAAAATGACTAGTAGACCCGGGGAGCTGTTTTTT.

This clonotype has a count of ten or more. The DNA for the CDR3 is TGTGCCAGCAGCTTAGTCCCAGGTCCCAATGAAAAACTGTTTTTT. Translation: CASSLVPGPNEKLFF. The chain employs TRBV7-9 and TRBJ1-4; D uncertain. The germline V and J ends were trimmed by 1 base and 5 bases, with 11 bases remaining between them. The CDR3 covers 15 residues. Germline V gene data show CDR1 as SEHNR and CDR2 as FQNEAQ (reference sequence).